This is a list of T cell receptor beta chains from one sample in a study of identical twins. TCRdb called the 5' RACE reads again in MiXCR, with one record for every CDR3 protein. The sample lists 450,000 to 650,000 distinct CDR3 sequences, 15% occurring once. The sample also formed part of further work on yellow fever vaccine responses in identical twins.

The material sequenced was CD4+ T cells sorted from blood. These TCRs come from a woman younger than 30 in good health. CDR3s include the opening cysteine and the closing phenylalanine or tryptophan. A D gene is named only where the DNA matches it firmly. Rows may omit the clone size; those that give it use once, few, many or a size class.

v_gene	j_gene	len	abundance	d_gene	CDR3aa	CDR3nt
TRBV10-3	TRBJ2-3	14	-	-	CAASTAYSTDTQYF	TGTGCCGCATCGACAGCTTATAGCACAGATACGCAGTATTTT
TRBV14	TRBJ2-7	14	few	TRBD2	CASSLAGVRYEQYF	TGTGCCAGCAGCCTAGCGGGAGTCCGATACGAGCAGTACTTC
TRBV20-1	TRBJ2-5	16	-	TRBD2	CSARRPTSGPQETQYF	TGCAGTGCTAGGAGGCCGACTAGCGGGCCCCAAGAGACCCAGTACTTC
TRBV10-3	TRBJ2-3	15	-	-	CAISVGAVHPDTQYF	TGTGCCATCAGTGTAGGAGCCGTTCACCCAGATACGCAGTATTTT
TRBV6-5	TRBJ1-1	14	-	-	CASSYLGAGTEAFF	TGTGCCAGCAGTTATCTGGGGGCTGGCACTGAAGCTTTCTTT
TRBV29-1	TRBJ2-5	12	-	-	CSVDRGQETQYF	TGCAGCGTTGATCGAGGGCAAGAGACCCAGTACTTC
TRBV20-1	TRBJ2-5	18	-	TRBD1	CSARDPIGTARAAETQYF	TGCAGTGCTAGAGATCCCATCGGGACAGCTCGGGCCGCGGAGACCCAGTACTTC
TRBV9	TRBJ2-3	13	few	-	CASSKGATDTQYF	TGTGCCAGCAGCAAAGGGGCAACAGATACGCAGTATTTT
TRBV7-9	TRBJ2-3	15	-	TRBD1	CASSDGQGGTDTQYF	TGTGCCAGCAGCGACGGACAGGGGGGGACAGATACGCAGTATTTT
TRBV12-3/TRBV12-4	TRBJ1-5	15	few	TRBD1	CASSQGALSNQPQHF	TGTGCCAGCAGTCAGGGGGCTTTATCTAATCAGCCCCAGCATTTT
TRBV29-1	TRBJ1-1	11	few	TRBD1	CSVESGGPLFF	TGCAGCGTTGAATCAGGGGGCCCCCTCTTCTTT
TRBV29-1	TRBJ2-5	13	-	-	CSVSSGHGETQYF	TGCAGCGTTTCCTCGGGACATGGAGAGACCCAGTACTTC
TRBV5-1	TRBJ1-4	14	-	-	CASSRKDRNEKLFF	TGCGCCAGCAGCAGAAAAGACAGGAATGAAAAACTGTTTTTT
TRBV7-6	TRBJ2-1	17	few	-	CASSSSGLSTHYNEQFF	TGTGCCAGCAGCTCGAGTGGACTCTCCACCCATTACAATGAGCAGTTCTTC
TRBV20-1	TRBJ1-2	15	few	-	CSARGWDGTNYGYTF	TGCAGTGCTAGAGGATGGGACGGTACTAACTATGGCTACACCTTC
TRBV12-3/TRBV12-4	TRBJ1-3	14	few	-	CASRAGSSGNTIYF	TGTGCCAGCAGGGCAGGGAGCTCTGGAAACACCATATATTTT